This entry concerns a single TCR beta chain. Antigen: not known. This sample stems from a study of response to subunit inactivated influenza vaccine. Overall study results and limits: The authors proposed limited new T cell recruitment per seasonal influenza vaccination.

TCRdb analysed the RT-PCR reads with MiXCR anew, one entry per CDR3 protein. The data contain 600,000 to 700,000 distinct CDR3 sequences, 11% to 15% of them singletons. This TCR was recovered from a man aged 50-60 years who received an inactivated influenza vaccine. The source material was PBMCs from blood, sampled around 14 days before vaccination.

The CDR3 DNA sequence: TGTGCCAGCAGTTTAAGGGGGCAGGGGTTGGAGACCCAGTACTTC. This gives the protein CASSLRGQGLETQYF. The V gene is TRBV12-3 or TRBV12-4, the J gene TRBJ2-5, with 7 positions matching TRBD1. The CDR3 has 15 residues. Losses at the gene ends were 2 bases for V and 5 bases for J; bases not matched to a gene: 8.